This TCR beta chain is drawn from a study of human T cells and chemical hapten exposure. MiXCR, applied by TCRdb to the 5' RACE reads, yields one record per CDR3 protein. The profile shows some 150,000 distinct CDR3 sequences, roughly 4% of them singletons. The authors extracted total RNA from unfractionated whole blood. Study-level points and caveats: There was no change with DPC sensitization in TCRs above 1 in 1000 frequency.

Germline V gene lookup returns CDR1 SGHTA and CDR2 FQGNSA. Between the trimmed V and J ends, which lost 0 bases and 7 bases, there was a span of 4 bases. The CDR3 runs 13 residues. In this sample, this clonotype turned up many times. Antigen unknown. The V gene is TRBV7-2, the J gene TRBJ1-6; D is unclear. The receptor was derived from a female donor in good health. The CDR3, as DNA: TGTGCCAGCAGCTTAGCCCCAAATTCACCCCTCCACTTT. Amino acid sequence: CASSLAPNSPLHF.